This T cell receptor beta chain was sequenced for a study of T cells in localized non-small cell lung cancer. The CDR3 contains 15 residues. Turning to this clone: Its antigen is as yet unknown.

TCRdb's table, derived via immunoSEQ multiplex PCR, lists solely in-frame clones and lacks some. Of approximately 64,000 clones listed, 90% are singletons. Notes on the study in general: Turning up in adjacent lung were a median about 61 of the top 100 tumor clones. Greater blood T cell density accompanied longer overall survival. Uninvolved adjacent lung had more T cell clonality than any other tissue, topping tumor.

The sequences come from peripheral blood, collected before any cancer treatment. The source of this sequence is a woman aged 35 to 75 with stage I lung adenocarcinoma. The rearrangement links TRBV21-1 to TRBJ2-7; the tabulated D call, TRBD2, remains unverified against the DNA. TRBV21-1 is reported as a pseudogene. The CDR3 coding sequence is TGTGCCAGCAGGGGAGGGACTCTTCGAGCCTACGAGCAGTACTTC. It translates to CASRGGTLRAYEQYF.